This record covers a single T cell receptor (beta chain). Its target antigen remains unknown. No much larger clone exists at a distance of one base, and base qualities are not known. The data stem from a study of cytomegalovirus exposure and HLA in healthy donors (TCRdb year 2017). As for the study more broadly: An earlier analysis of some 620 of the donors reported 276 Gb of sequence data and 100 million to 120 million unique TCR beta sequences obtained from approximately 180 million T cells. Roughly 310 gigabases of sequencing data and roughly 90 million unique TCR sequences were included in an early release covering around 650 HLA-typed donors. Among the roughly 370 genotyped donors, around 81% belonged to the genetic ancestry cluster associated with self-reported Caucasian donors. The study aimed to test whether signatures of past pathogen exposure could be identified by cataloging public T cell receptors. The study used immunosequencing to profile the T cell repertoires of hundreds of subjects and linked those repertoires to cytomegalovirus serostatus. In addition to the first cohort of approximately 670 subjects, a separate validation cohort of 130 or so different subjects was used. To predict cytomegalovirus infection status, the study combined high-throughput TCR immunosequencing, statistical association of individual TCRs with disease status, and machine learning. In a later analysis, previously published TCR beta repertoires from some 640 donors were re-analyzed and high-resolution HLA genotyping was added so that TCR occurrence patterns could be studied. In the later analysis, no new phenotypic data were used to find candidate immune exposures; instead, reliance was placed on TCR beta sequences and their occurrence across donors. An earlier analysis of fewer than 700 of the donors applied high-throughput TCR beta sequencing to assess whether each TCR beta V gene segment acted as functional or pseudogenic. Donor age, sex, ethnicity and CMV serostatus were collected together with the repertoire data. Genome-wide SNP genotypes for about 65% of the 666 donors were used in a later genetic analysis, which treated that subset as a discovery cohort. Every repertoire in the discovery cohort had been generated on one and the same sequencing platform. HLA typing included class I and class II loci at four-digit resolution. The number of donors typed differed by locus, with about 629-630 for A, B, C, DRB1 and DQB1, roughly 520 for DQA1, 600 to 610 for DPA1, and approximately 470 for DPB1. A few DR-DQ haplotypes were treated as single units for association and clustering because of strong linkage in the cohort. Across 300 to 500 genotyped donors of the cohort, an average of approximately 220,000 unique TCR beta nucleotide sequences per donor were sequenced, and roughly a sixth of those sequences were non-productive.

Summary of the overall study and its limitations: A later genetic analysis reported fewer N-insertions in productive TCRs among donors in an Asian-associated ancestry cluster than the roughly 620-donor mean. Roughly uniform sequencing depth across donors was assumed in presence/absence analyses, although this assumption may not hold. It was suggested by the authors that the approach could potentially be generalized to other disease states and immunological phenotypes. The study gave a list of about 160 TCR beta chains associated with cytomegalovirus. In a later analysis, several top co-occurrence clusters were reported to appear linked to parvovirus B19, influenza, CMV and Epstein-Barr virus. Some IMGT-functional V segments, including TRBV6-2 and TRBV6-3, could not be distinguished by the 87-base-pair reads and were therefore excluded. Across donors, most TCR sequences were observed very rarely, whereas some public TCRs were present in many individuals. Because HLA typing was missing for some donors at each locus, association tests included only the typed subset. Specific HLA alleles were associated with 16,951 TCR beta sequences at a false discovery rate of 0.05 in a later analysis. A later genetic analysis associated a missense DCLRE1C variant with V-gene and J-gene trimming of TCR beta chains, and an independent cohort replicated the association. An earlier analysis of around 540 of the donors showed that most TCR beta V segments appeared in productive rearrangements either about 87% or about 30% of the time, which broadly matched IMGT annotations. A further reported finding was that TCR beta sequences accurately predicted the HLA-A and HLA-B alleles for most subjects in the first cohort. The sequencing pipeline was judged likely to have produced a cluster of highly shared sequence variants as a technical artifact. Cytomegalovirus status was reported to be diagnosed by the classifier with high specificity and sensitivity in both the original and validation cohorts. For the cohort, immune exposure information was limited to CMV serostatus. A few of the identified cytomegalovirus-associated TCR beta chains were confirmed in vitro to be specific for cytomegalovirus antigens. In a later analysis, TCR association rates were found to vary across HLA loci, with the most associated TCRs seen for DRB1 alleles and the fewest for HLA-C alleles. In a later analysis, HLA-associated TCR beta chains showed more clonal expansion and lower generation probabilities than non-associated chains that were equally common. When HLA alleles, especially DR and DQ, strongly co-occurred, attributing TCR associations to individual alleles was difficult. In a later analysis, most CMV-associated TCR beta chains were found to appear HLA-restricted, with HLA associations seemingly driven largely by CMV exposure. Some 16 rarely observed V segments, including chromosome 9 orphons, were excluded from the earlier analysis of approximately 500 of the donors because counts were too low. Correlated functional status among segregating V segments might reflect linkage disequilibrium, but an unknown experimental factor could not be ruled out. The cohort was sequenced for TCR beta chains only, and without alpha or paired-chain data the features that could be detected were limited.

The germline V and J ends show losses of 0 bases and 5 bases respectively, and no gene match explains 9 bases of the junction. As encoded in the germline V gene (reference sequence), CDR1 is SGHNT while CDR2 is YYREEE. Counted from cysteine to phenylalanine, this CDR3 has 16 amino acids. Left in the record is the CDR3 DNA by itself, 48 bases read in frame from the first base. The protocol used for the library was the immunoSEQ multiplex PCR assay. For the multiplex PCR, a mixture combining 60 forward primers for TCR Vbeta segments and 13 reverse primers for TCR Jbeta segments was used. The CDR3 region of rearranged TCR beta genes was amplified from genomic DNA with a multiplex PCR assay. The Illumina HiSeq System was used to sequence the amplified TCR beta libraries as 87-base-pair reads. As for how the authors treated the data: In a later analysis, some 80 million unique TCR beta chains were counted across the roughly 610 repertoires, and around 10 million of these chains were shared by at least two donors. Raw reads were error-corrected and collapsed into unique sequences by a nearest-neighbor algorithm in which closely related sequences were merged to remove PCR and sequencing errors. CDR3 sequences were aligned to IMGT reference sequences to assign V, D and J gene segments. For a sequence to be retained, a match of at least six nucleotides was required to both a V gene segment and a J gene segment. Rearrangements were classified as productive when the CDR3 lacked stop codons and remained in frame with V and J, and all other rearrangements were classified as non-productive. Following IMGT convention, CDR3 was defined as the stretch from the second conserved V-encoded cysteine up to the conserved J-encoded phenylalanine. The earlier analysis of 450 to 750 of the donors excluded any sequence lacking an unambiguous match to a single V gene segment. An earlier analysis of 587 of the donors classified V segments as functional when productive rearrangements were above 56.7% and as segregating when the standard deviation between donors was above 5%. A statistical classification framework was built to diagnose cytomegalovirus status from the catalog of TCR beta chain sequences. In a later analysis, TCR nucleotide sequences were compared against IMGT/GENE-DB human TR gene sequences so that V and J genes could be assigned. The TCRdist pipeline was used in a later analysis to assign CDR3 sequences and most-parsimonious VDJ recombination scenarios. A later analysis defined each TCR beta chain by its CDR3 amino acid sequence plus V-gene family, and excluded reads lacking a unique V-gene family. As a way to deal with suspected cross-contamination and a sequencing artifact, a later analysis dropped under 600 nucleotide sequences that were highly shared and had low generation probability. In a later analysis, a clonal expansion index was calculated for each public chain from normalized within-repertoire ranks of inferred template counts. In a later analysis, generation probabilities were computed using a VDJ recombination model fitted to out-of-frame rearrangements, and the results were checked against IGoR. In a later analysis, TCR-TCR, TCR-HLA and TCR-CMV co-occurrence was scored with hypergeometric tests, and a repertoire-size bias correction was applied to TCR pairs. In a later analysis, false discovery rates were estimated by permuting HLA or CMV assignments 20 times. In a later analysis, co-occurring TCRs were grouped using DBSCAN, and TCRdist sequence similarity was added for clustering within HLA-allele-positive subsets. Co-occurrence clustering excluded repertoires with fewer than 30,000 or more than 120,000 public chains, plus five with anomalous nucleotide sharing. TCRdb holds this immuneACCESS table with in-frame rearrangements only. Some clones are missing; in checked studies, unresolved V genes explain under half, and the rest has no known cause. That table gives V, J and clone size, and the DNA gave D and trimming. For this sample the table gives under 200,000 clones, of which 82% were detected only once. The leading ten clones occupy approximately 1.5% of the sample.

In total, approximately 700 healthy bone marrow donors made up the cohort. At the time of sampling, all cohort members were nominally healthy, though unrecorded immune exposures were likely present. The donor tested CMV seropositive, placing the donor among the 310 or so seropositive members of the cohort. A peripheral blood sample was provided by each donor, and peripheral blood mononuclear cells were used for TCR beta sequencing. The Qiagen DNeasy Blood Extraction Kit was used to extract genomic DNA from the blood cell samples. Input material: PBMCs. The rearranged segments are TRBV5-4 and TRBJ2-5, and 8 junction bases match TRBD1. This receptor was taken from a girl between 5 and 17 years old in good health and CMV-seropositive. The DNA sequence is as follows: TGTGCCAGCAGCTTGGGGGCAGGGGGCGTTGGGGAGACCCAGTACTTC. Translated, it gives CASSLGAGGVGETQYF.